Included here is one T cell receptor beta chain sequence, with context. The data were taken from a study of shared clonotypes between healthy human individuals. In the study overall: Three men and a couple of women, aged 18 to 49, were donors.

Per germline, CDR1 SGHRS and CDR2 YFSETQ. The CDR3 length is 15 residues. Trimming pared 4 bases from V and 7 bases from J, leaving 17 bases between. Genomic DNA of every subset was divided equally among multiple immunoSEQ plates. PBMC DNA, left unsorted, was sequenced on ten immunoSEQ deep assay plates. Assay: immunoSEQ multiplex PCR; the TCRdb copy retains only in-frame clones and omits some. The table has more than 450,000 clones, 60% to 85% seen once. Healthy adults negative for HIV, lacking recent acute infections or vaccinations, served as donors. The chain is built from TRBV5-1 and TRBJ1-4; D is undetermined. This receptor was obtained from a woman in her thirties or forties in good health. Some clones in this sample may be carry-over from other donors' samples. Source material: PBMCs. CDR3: CASSRAGAGGEKLFF. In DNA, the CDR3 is TGCGCCAGCAGCCGAGCGGGAGCGGGAGGTGAAAAACTGTTTTTT.